This paragraph reports one T cell receptor (beta chain). The sample belongs to a study of blood T cell repertoires in COVID-19. Study context: Italy, Spain and the United States were the sources of the convalescent and acute COVID-19 samples. PBMCs, B-cell-depleted T cells, or T cells were the source of the cDNA or gDNA that made up the material.

In the study's own analysis: Nucleated cell counts were estimated from reference gene primer amplification. Data came from immunoSEQ multiplex PCR; TCRdb stores just in-frame clones and leaves some out. V and J calls and clone size are copied from that table; D and trimming were computed from the DNA. The sample yields 300,000 or so clones, about 83% seen once. Germline values: CDR1 SGHDN, CDR2 FVKESK. The CDR3 loop spans 13 amino acids. Trimming took off 4 bases at V and 4 bases at J, with 10 bases between the two ends. The sequencing sample was made of peripheral blood. V and J are TRBV14 and TRBJ1-1; TRBD1 might be the D (5 bases). The source is a woman aged 45-59 years with acute or convalescent COVID-19. The DNA for the CDR3 is TGTGCCAGCAGCCGGGCAGGGTTCACTGAAGCTTTCTTT. Translation: CASSRAGFTEAFF. Filled out from reference TRBV14 and TRBJ1-1, the complete variable domain reads EAGVTQFPSHSVIEKGQTVTLRCDPISGHDNLYWYRRVMGKEIKFLLHFVKESKQDESGMPNNRFLAERTGGTYSTLKVQPAELEDSGVYFCASSRAGFTEAFFGQGTRLTVV.